The rows below give T cell receptor beta chains drawn from one sample of a study of T cell responses to AZD1222 COVID-19 vaccine. Measured with immunoSEQ multiplex PCR; TCRdb has only the in-frame clones, and not every one. The sample holds about 160,000 clones, 90% to 95% seen once. Sequenced here: peripheral blood, sampled on day 0 of MenACWY control vaccination. These receptor sequences come from an adult in good health. The CDR3 runs from the conserved cysteine through the conserved F or W. D genes are given only for firm matches. Where a row states a size, it is once, few, many or the class of an expanded clone; other rows omit it.

clone size	CDR3 length	V gene	D gene	J gene	CDR3 protein	CDR3 DNA
NA	17	TRBV7-9	TRBD2	TRBJ2-7	CASSPLPPTSGRVGQYF	TGTGCCAGCAGCCCCCTTCCCCCGACTAGCGGGAGGGTAGGGCAGTACTTC
NA	13	TRBV28	NA	TRBJ2-2	CASSYGNTGELFF	TGTGCCAGCAGTTACGGGAACACCGGGGAGCTGTTTTTT
NA	15	TRBV5-5	NA	TRBJ1-1	CASSLAGRRNTEAFF	TGTGCCAGCAGCTTGGCGGGCAGGCGGAACACTGAAGCTTTCTTT
NA	19	TRBV30	TRBD1	TRBJ1-6	CAWGTQTGAAKGRGSPLHF	TGTGCCTGGGGAACTCAAACAGGGGCCGCGAAGGGGCGGGGTTCACCCCTCCACTTT
NA	16	TRBV2	NA	TRBJ2-2	CASSDRWQVFTGELFF	TGTGCCAGCAGTGATAGGTGGCAGGTTTTCACCGGGGAGCTGTTTTTT
NA	14	TRBV7-3	NA	TRBJ2-3	CASKLMDSTDTQYF	TGTGCCAGCAAGCTTATGGATTCTACAGATACGCAGTATTTT
NA	13	TRBV29-1	TRBD2	TRBJ2-3	CSGLLAGRDTQYF	TGCAGCGGCCTACTAGCGGGAAGGGATACGCAGTATTTT
few	13	TRBV28	NA	TRBJ1-5	CASSFAGDQPQHF	TGTGCCAGCAGTTTCGCTGGGGACCAGCCCCAGCATTTT
NA	13	TRBV6-2/TRBV6-3	NA	TRBJ1-4	CASSWRLGEKLFF	TGTGCCAGCAGTTGGAGGCTCGGAGAAAAACTGTTTTTT
NA	14	TRBV19	NA	TRBJ1-5	CASSMTQGWQPQHF	TGTGCCAGTAGTATGACCCAGGGTTGGCAGCCCCAGCATTTT
NA	15	TRBV18	NA	TRBJ1-1	CASSPTWGPNTEAFF	TGTGCCAGCTCACCGACTTGGGGGCCGAACACTGAAGCTTTCTTT
NA	13	TRBV18	TRBD2	TRBJ2-7	CASSPWAGEEQYF	TGTGCCAGCTCACCATGGGCGGGAGAGGAGCAGTACTTC
NA	15	TRBV20-1	NA	TRBJ1-5	CSASPRVMGNQPQHF	TGCAGTGCTAGTCCTCGGGTGATGGGCAATCAGCCCCAGCATTTT
NA	13	TRBV7-9	NA	TRBJ1-1	CASSSSSNTEAFF	TGTGCCAGCAGCTCGTCCTCGAACACTGAAGCTTTCTTT
NA	14	TRBV5-1	NA	TRBJ2-5	CASSLTGGEETQYF	TGCGCCAGCAGCTTGACAGGGGGGGAGGAGACCCAGTACTTC
NA	13	TRBV11-1	NA	TRBJ2-3	CASSSYRPDTQYF	TGTGCCAGCAGCTCGTACCGGCCAGATACGCAGTATTTT
NA	14	TRBV7-2	NA	TRBJ2-2	CASSQGQNTGELFF	TGTGCCAGCAGCCAGGGACAAAACACCGGGGAGCTGTTTTTT
NA	16	TRBV27	TRBD1	TRBJ1-5	CASRKTGVYSNQPQHF	TGTGCCAGCAGGAAGACAGGGGTTTATAGCAATCAGCCCCAGCATTTT
once	18	TRBV4-3	TRBD2	TRBJ2-1	CASSQEEGLVAGAPEQFF	TGCGCCAGCAGCCAAGAAGAAGGTTTGGTAGCGGGAGCCCCTGAGCAGTTCTTC
NA	11	TRBV12-3/TRBV12-4	NA	TRBJ1-1	CASSTGTEAFF	TGTGCCAGCAGCACGGGGACTGAAGCTTTCTTT
NA	14	TRBV18	TRBD1	TRBJ1-2	CASSTDRGRYGYTF	TGTGCCAGCTCAACGGACAGGGGGCGGTACGGCTACACCTTC
NA	16	TRBV10-3	TRBD2	TRBJ2-3	CAISVGSGRARDTQYF	TGTGCCATCAGTGTGGGTAGCGGGAGGGCCAGGGATACGCAGTATTTT
once	20	TRBV30	TRBD1	TRBJ2-6	CAWSGGRTGHPSSGANVLTF	TGTGCCTGGAGTGGCGGTAGGACAGGGCACCCGAGCTCTGGGGCCAACGTCCTGACTTTC
NA	14	TRBV5-6	NA	TRBJ1-2	CASSLVRGVDGYTF	TGTGCCAGCAGCTTGGTACGGGGCGTTGATGGCTACACCTTC
NA	15	TRBV7-2	NA	TRBJ1-6	CASSLVGQGNSPLHF	TGTGCCAGCAGCTTAGTTGGCCAGGGAAACTCACCCCTCCACTTT
NA	14	TRBV14	NA	TRBJ1-6	CASSHAADNSPLHF	TGTGCCAGCAGCCACGCCGCCGATAATTCACCCCTCCACTTT
few	15	TRBV7-9	NA	TRBJ2-3	CASSPMRGFTDTQYF	TGTGCCAGCAGCCCTATGCGGGGTTTCACAGATACGCAGTATTTT
NA	16	TRBV18	NA	TRBJ1-1	CASSPIGPGVNTEAFF	TGTGCCAGCTCCCCAATAGGCCCGGGGGTGAACACTGAAGCTTTCTTT
NA	15	TRBV5-1	NA	TRBJ2-5	CASSSSLGGSETQYF	TGCGCCAGCAGCTCATCCCTGGGCGGCTCAGAGACCCAGTACTTC
NA	15	TRBV4-3	NA	TRBJ2-1	CASSQGVTPTIEQFF	TGCGCCAGCAGCCAAGGTGTGACTCCGACGATCGAGCAGTTCTTC
NA	13	TRBV7-9	NA	TRBJ1-5	CASSWDANQPQHF	TGTGCCAGCAGCTGGGATGCTAATCAGCCCCAGCATTTT
NA	14	TRBV6-5	TRBD1	TRBJ1-2	CASSYGQGDYGYTF	TGTGCCAGCAGTTATGGACAGGGAGACTATGGCTACACCTTC
NA	15	TRBV5-1	NA	TRBJ2-3	CASSLDTIQSDTQYF	TGCGCCAGCAGCTTGGATACTATCCAATCCGATACGCAGTATTTT
once	16	TRBV7-6	NA	TRBJ2-2	CASSLWIGGNTGELFF	TGTGCCAGCAGCTTATGGATCGGGGGGAACACCGGGGAGCTGTTTTTT
NA	12	TRBV7-8	NA	TRBJ2-5	CASSPQFETQYF	TGTGCCAGCAGCCCGCAATTTGAGACCCAGTACTTC